This record concerns one T cell receptor beta chain sequence. Its antigen remains unidentified. The sample has other DNA sequences that encode this CDR3 too. Cells designated naive CD8 were CD45RO-negative and were positively selected for CCR7, with terminally differentiated effector memory CD45RA+ cells excluded. Every donor was a Caucasian adult from Nashville, Tennessee. The authors distributed each subset's genomic DNA evenly over several immunoSEQ plates. The table came from immunoSEQ multiplex PCR; TCRdb's copy has only in-frame clones and leaves some out. This table holds some 2 million clones, approximately 95% found once. The data were taken from a study of shared clonotypes between healthy human individuals. Study summary: Three CD4 naive, three CD4 memory, two CD8 naive and one CD8 memory plate were used per donor.

V was trimmed by 2 bases and J by 6 bases, leaving 4 bases between them. This CDR3 contains 12 residues. Germline assignment: CDR1 MNHNY and CDR2 SVGAGI (reference sequence). Regarding the study as a whole: There were few donors, and this limited the genetic and exposure-history diversity represented.

V gene TRBV6-6 combines with J gene TRBJ2-2, with D unclear. Sequencing was carried out using naive CD8+ T cells sorted from blood. The source is a man between 18 and 35 years old in good health. CDR3 bases: TGTGCCAGCAGTTACAGTGCCGGGGAGCTGTTTTTT. Encoded protein: CASSYSAGELFF.